Following are 8 T cell receptor beta chains from one sample sequenced in a study of blood T cell repertoires in COVID-19. Sequencing was performed with immunoSEQ multiplex PCR; in TCRdb, only in-frame clones are kept and a portion is missing. The sample records about 280,000 clones, nearly 90% being singletons. Material: peripheral blood. The receptor set was obtained from a man between 18 and 29 years old with active or convalescent COVID-19.

J is TRBJ2-7 and V is TRBV6-5; 9 positions agree with TRBD1. The CDR3 extends over 14 amino acids. V was clipped by 3 bases and J by 4 bases; unmatched bases: 4. CDR1 and CDR2 from the germline V gene are MNHEY and SVGAGI. The CDR3, as DNA: TGTGCCAGCAGTTATAAGGGACAGGGTTACGAGCAGTACTTC. Protein product: CASSYKGQGYEQYF.

This clone was seen a single time. The genes are TRBV14 and TRBJ2-7, with 7 bases matching TRBD1. Germline assignment: CDR1 SGHDN and CDR2 FVKESK. The CDR3 runs 14 residues. The junction had 2 bases not matched to a gene; V was cut back by 1 base and J by 2 bases. The chain's CDR3 is CASSQGTGPYEQYF. In DNA form, the CDR3 reads TGTGCCAGCAGCCAAGGGACAGGCCCCTACGAGCAGTACTTC.

J is TRBJ2-7 and V is TRBV6-5; TRBD1 is a possible D gene (5 bases). CDR1 is MNHEY and CDR2 is SVGAGI in the germline V gene. CDR3 length equals 12 residues. V shed 7 bases and J shed 5 bases, with 12 bases lying between them. In nucleotides, the CDR3 is TGTGCCAGCATATTCAGGGCCAACGAGCAGTACTTC. It yields the protein CASIFRANEQYF.

The chain has TRBV6-1 and TRBJ2-2, with TRBD1 matching over 8 bases. The trim removed 4 bases at V and 3 bases at J, leaving 4 bases unmatched. CDR1 and CDR2 from the germline V gene are MNHNS and SASEGT. The CDR3 totals 15 residues. CDR3 sequence: CASSAATGDTGELFF. CDR3 nucleotides: TGTGCCAGCAGTGCAGCGACAGGGGACACCGGGGAGCTGTTTTTT.

This chain links TRBV19 with TRBJ2-1; D perhaps matches TRBD1 (6 bases). V was pared by 3 bases and J by 7 bases, with 13 bases between. The germline V gene encodes CDR1 LNHDA and CDR2 SQIVND (reference sequence). CDR3 length: 14 residues. The CDR3 loop reads CASSIAGTQNEQFF. Written as DNA, the CDR3 is TGTGCCAGTAGTATCGCCGGGACACAGAATGAGCAGTTCTTC. The whole variable domain, remainder taken from reference TRBV19 and TRBJ2-1, is DGGITQSPKYLFRKEGQNVTLSCEQNLNHDAMYWYRQDPGQGLRLIYYSQIVNDFQKGDIAEGYSVSREKKESFPLTVTSAQKNPTAFYLCASSIAGTQNEQFFGPGTRLTVL.

Regarding this clone: Within the sample, other DNA sequences also encode this same CDR3. The chain is built from TRBV7-9 and TRBJ2-7; D is unresolved. Trimming took off 0 bases at V and 4 bases at J, with 7 bases between the two ends. CDR1 and CDR2 (germline): SEHNR, FQNEAQ (reference sequence). CDR3 length equals 13 residues. CDR3: CASSLATDYEQYF. CDR3 in DNA: TGTGCCAGCAGCTTAGCAACAGATTACGAGCAGTACTTC.

The chain joins TRBV9 to TRBJ1-4, with 7 bases aligning to TRBD1. With 3 bases clipped from V and 2 bases from J, the junction kept 4 bases outside the gene matches. Germline V gene lookup returns CDR1 SGDLS and CDR2 YYNGEE. This CDR3 comprises 15 residues. CDR3 sequence (DNA): TGTGCCAGCAGCGCGGCGACAGGGACTAATGAAAAACTGTTTTTT. Amino acids: CASSAATGTNEKLFF.

The genes are TRBV2 and TRBJ1-2; tentatively, D is TRBD1 (6 bases). This CDR3 is 14 amino acids long. V lost 6 bases, J lost 4 bases, and 15 bases lay in between. CDR1 is SNHLY, CDR2 FYNNEI, per germline. CDR3 residues: CASSVDRPRYGYTF. The CDR3 nucleotides read TGTGCCAGCAGCGTGGACAGACCTCGCTATGGCTACACCTTC.